This record covers a single T cell receptor (beta chain). Its cognate antigen is unknown. This specimen belongs to a study of OX40 agonist ivuxolimab in advanced cancers. Study-level information: Intravenous ivuxolimab at 0.01 to 10 mg/kg was given to patients every 2 weeks. Notes on the study in general: At 0.1 to 3.0 mg/kg and by week 6, clonal expansion occurred in CD4+ and CD8+ blood T cells.

The repertoire was sequenced with immunoSEQ multiplex PCR; TCRdb's copy has only in-frame clones and lacks some. The sample lists tens of thousands of clones, around nine tenths occurring once. Per germline, CDR1 MNHNY and CDR2 SVGAGI (reference sequence). The CDR3 has 12 residues. V was cut by 3 bases and J by 6 bases, with 7 bases left in between. The clonotype was recovered from an adult with an advanced solid tumor such as melanoma, head and neck, liver or kidney cancer. The chain has TRBV6-6 and TRBJ2-3; no firm D call. Source: CD4+ or CD8+ T cells sorted from blood, taken in a trial of the OX40 agonist ivuxolimab. Here the CDR3 reads CASSYSPDTQYF. The CDR3 region has the DNA TGTGCCAGCAGTTATTCGCCCGATACGCAGTATTTT.